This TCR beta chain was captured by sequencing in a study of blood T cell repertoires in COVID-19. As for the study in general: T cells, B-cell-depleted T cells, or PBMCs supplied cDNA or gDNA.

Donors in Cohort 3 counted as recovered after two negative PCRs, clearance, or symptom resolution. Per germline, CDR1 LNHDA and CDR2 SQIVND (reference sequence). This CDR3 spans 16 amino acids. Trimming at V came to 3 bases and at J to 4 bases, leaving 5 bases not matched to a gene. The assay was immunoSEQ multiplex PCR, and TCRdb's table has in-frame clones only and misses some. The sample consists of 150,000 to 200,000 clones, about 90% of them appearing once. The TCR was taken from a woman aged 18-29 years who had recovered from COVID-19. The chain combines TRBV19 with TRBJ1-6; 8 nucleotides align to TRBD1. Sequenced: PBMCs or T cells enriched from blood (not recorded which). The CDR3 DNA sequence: TGTGCCAGTAGTATTTCGGGACAGGCATATAATTCACCCCTCCACTTT. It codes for CASSISGQAYNSPLHF.